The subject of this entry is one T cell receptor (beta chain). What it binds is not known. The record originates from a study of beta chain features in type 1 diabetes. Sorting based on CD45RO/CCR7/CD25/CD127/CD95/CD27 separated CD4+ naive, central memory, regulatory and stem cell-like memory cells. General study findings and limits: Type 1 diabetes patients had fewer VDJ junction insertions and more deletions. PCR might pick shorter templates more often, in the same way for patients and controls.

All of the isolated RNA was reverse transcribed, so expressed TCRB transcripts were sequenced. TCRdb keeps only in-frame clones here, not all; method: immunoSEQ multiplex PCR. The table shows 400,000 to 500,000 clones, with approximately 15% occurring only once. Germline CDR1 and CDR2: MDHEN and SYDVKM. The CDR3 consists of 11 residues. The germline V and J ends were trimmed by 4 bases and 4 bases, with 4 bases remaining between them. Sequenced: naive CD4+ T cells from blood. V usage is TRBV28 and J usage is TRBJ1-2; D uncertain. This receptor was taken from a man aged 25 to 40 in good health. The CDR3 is CASSSVYGYTF. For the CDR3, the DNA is TGTGCCAGCAGTTCAGTCTATGGCTACACCTTC.